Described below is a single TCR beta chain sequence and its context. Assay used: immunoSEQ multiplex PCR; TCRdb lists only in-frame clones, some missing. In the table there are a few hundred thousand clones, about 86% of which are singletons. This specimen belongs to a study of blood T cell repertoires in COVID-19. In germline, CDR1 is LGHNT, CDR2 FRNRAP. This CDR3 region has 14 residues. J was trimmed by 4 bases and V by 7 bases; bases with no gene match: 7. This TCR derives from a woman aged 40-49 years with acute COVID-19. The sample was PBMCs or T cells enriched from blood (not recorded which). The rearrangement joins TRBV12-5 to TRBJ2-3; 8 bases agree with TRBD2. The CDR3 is CASVRAGEADTQYF. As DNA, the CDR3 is TGTGCTAGTGTTCGAGCGGGAGAAGCAGATACGCAGTATTTT.